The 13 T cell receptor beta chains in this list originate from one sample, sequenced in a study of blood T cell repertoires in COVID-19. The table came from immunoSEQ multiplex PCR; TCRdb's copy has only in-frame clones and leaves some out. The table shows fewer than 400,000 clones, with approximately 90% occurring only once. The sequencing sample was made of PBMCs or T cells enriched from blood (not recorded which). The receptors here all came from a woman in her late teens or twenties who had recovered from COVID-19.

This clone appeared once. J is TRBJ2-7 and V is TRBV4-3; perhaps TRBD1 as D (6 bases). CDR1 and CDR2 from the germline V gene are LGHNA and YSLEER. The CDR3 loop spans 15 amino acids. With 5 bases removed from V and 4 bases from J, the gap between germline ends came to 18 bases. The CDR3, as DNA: TGCGCCAGCAGCAGATCGGTGGGGGCTAAATACGAGCAGTACTTC. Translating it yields CASSRSVGAKYEQYF.

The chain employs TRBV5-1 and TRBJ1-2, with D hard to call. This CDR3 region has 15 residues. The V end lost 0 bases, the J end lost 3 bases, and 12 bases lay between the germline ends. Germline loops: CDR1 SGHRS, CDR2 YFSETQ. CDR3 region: CASSLDGGLHYGYTF. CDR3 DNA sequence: TGCGCCAGCAGCTTGGATGGAGGTCTTCACTATGGCTACACCTTC.

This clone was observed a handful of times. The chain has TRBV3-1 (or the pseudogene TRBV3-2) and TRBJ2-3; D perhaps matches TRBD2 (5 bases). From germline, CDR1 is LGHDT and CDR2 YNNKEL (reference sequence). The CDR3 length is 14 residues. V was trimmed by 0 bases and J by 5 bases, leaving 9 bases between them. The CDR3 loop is CASSQDLREDTQYF. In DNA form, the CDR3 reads TGTGCCAGCAGCCAAGATCTTCGGGAAGATACGCAGTATTTT.

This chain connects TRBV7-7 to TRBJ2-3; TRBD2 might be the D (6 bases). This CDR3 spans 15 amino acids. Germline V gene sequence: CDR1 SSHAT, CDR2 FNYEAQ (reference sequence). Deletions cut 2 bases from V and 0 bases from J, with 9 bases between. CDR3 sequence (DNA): TGTGCCAGCAGCTTATATGGGGGGAGCACAGATACGCAGTATTTT. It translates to CASSLYGGSTDTQYF.

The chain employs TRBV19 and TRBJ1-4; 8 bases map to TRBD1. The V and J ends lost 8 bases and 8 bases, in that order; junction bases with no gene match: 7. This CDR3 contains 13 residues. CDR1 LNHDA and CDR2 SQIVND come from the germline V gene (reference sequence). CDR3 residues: CASSDRGGEKLFF. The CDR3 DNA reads TGTGCCAGTTCAGACAGGGGAGGAGAAAAACTGTTTTTT.

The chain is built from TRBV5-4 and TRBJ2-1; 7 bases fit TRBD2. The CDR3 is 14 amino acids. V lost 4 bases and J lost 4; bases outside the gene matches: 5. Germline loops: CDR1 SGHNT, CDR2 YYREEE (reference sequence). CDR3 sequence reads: CASSHRDYYNEQFF. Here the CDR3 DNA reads TGTGCCAGCAGCCACCGGGACTATTACAATGAGCAGTTCTTC.

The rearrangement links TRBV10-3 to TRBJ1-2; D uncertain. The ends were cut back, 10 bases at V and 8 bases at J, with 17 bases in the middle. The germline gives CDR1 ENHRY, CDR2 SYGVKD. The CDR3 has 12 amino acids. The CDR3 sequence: CATRDGHLGYTF. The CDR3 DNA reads TGTGCCACCCGGGATGGGCACTTAGGCTACACCTTC.

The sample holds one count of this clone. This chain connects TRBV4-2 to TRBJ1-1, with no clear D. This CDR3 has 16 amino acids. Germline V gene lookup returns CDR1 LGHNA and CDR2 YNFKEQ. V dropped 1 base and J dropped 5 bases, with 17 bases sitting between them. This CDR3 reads CASSQVFGEERTEAFF. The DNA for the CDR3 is TGTGCCAGCAGCCAAGTGTTTGGGGAGGAAAGGACTGAAGCTTTCTTT.

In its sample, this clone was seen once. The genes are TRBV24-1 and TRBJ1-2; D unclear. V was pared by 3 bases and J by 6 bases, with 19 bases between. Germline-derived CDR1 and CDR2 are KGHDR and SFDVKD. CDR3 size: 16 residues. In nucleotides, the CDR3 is TGTGCCACCAGTGATCCGGGAGCCGACGGAAGAAATGGCTACACCTTC. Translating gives CATSDPGADGRNGYTF.

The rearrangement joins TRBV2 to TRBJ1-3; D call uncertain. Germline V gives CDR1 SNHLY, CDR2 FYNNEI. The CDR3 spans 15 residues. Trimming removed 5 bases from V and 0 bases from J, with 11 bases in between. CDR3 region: CASSFTDFSGNTIYF. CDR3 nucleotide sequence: TGTGCCAGCAGTTTCACAGATTTCTCTGGAAACACCATATATTTT. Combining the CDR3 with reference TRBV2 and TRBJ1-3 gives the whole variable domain EPEVTQTPSHQVTQMGQEVILRCVPISNHLYFYWYRQILGQKVEFLVSFYNNEISEKSEIFDDQFSVERPDGSNFTLKIRSTKLEDSAMYFCASSFTDFSGNTIYFGEGSWLTVV.

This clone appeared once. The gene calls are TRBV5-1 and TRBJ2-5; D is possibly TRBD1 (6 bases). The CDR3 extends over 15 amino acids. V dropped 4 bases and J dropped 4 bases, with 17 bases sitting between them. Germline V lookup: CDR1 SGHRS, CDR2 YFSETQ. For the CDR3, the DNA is TGCGCCAGCAGCGGGTTACAGGGCTCGGCAGAGACCCAGTACTTC. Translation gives CASSGLQGSAETQYF.

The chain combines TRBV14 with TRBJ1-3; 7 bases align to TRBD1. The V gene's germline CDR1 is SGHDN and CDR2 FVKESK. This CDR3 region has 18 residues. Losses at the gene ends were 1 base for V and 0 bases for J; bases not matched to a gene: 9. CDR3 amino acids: CASSQVGGTVLSGNTIYF. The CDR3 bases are TGTGCCAGCAGCCAAGTAGGGGGGACAGTTCTCTCTGGAAACACCATATATTTT. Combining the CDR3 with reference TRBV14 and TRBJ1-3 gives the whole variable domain EAGVTQFPSHSVIEKGQTVTLRCDPISGHDNLYWYRRVMGKEIKFLLHFVKESKQDESGMPNNRFLAERTGGTYSTLKVQPAELEDSGVYFCASSQVGGTVLSGNTIYFGEGSWLTVV.

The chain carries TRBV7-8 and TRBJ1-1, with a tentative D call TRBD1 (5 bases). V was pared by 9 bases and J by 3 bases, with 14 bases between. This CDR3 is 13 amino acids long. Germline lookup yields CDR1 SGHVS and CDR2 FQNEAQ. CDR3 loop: CASQGSLHTEAFF. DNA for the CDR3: TGTGCCAGTCAGGGCAGTTTGCACACTGAAGCTTTCTTT.